This T cell receptor beta chain came from a study of cytomegalovirus exposure and HLA in healthy donors. Study-wide findings and caveats: A later analysis showed that HLA-associated TCR beta chains had undergone more clonal expansion than equally common others. A later analysis linked fewer than 20,000 TCR beta sequences to HLA alleles at 0.05 false discovery rate. Being productive about 87% or about 30% of the time was typical of most TCR beta V segments in an earlier analysis.

The CDR3 covers 13 residues. Germline assignment: CDR1 SGHTA and CDR2 FQGNSA. V lost 7 bases, J lost 3 bases, and 6 bases stayed unmatched. Primers included in the PCR were 60 Vbeta and 13 Jbeta primers. Repertoires were generated with immunoSEQ multiplex PCR, while TCRdb's copy carries only in-frame clones and drops some. The table records around 99,000 clones, 70% to 80% of them present only once. Turning to this clone: Its antigen is undetermined.

This receptor was identified in a man aged 18 to 29 in good health and CMV-seronegative. The genes are TRBV7-2 and TRBJ2-7, with 7 positions matching TRBD1. The sequenced sample was PBMCs. Written as DNA, the CDR3 is TGTGCCAGCAACGACAGGGCGAGCTACGAGCAGTACTTC. Translated, it gives CASNDRASYEQYF.